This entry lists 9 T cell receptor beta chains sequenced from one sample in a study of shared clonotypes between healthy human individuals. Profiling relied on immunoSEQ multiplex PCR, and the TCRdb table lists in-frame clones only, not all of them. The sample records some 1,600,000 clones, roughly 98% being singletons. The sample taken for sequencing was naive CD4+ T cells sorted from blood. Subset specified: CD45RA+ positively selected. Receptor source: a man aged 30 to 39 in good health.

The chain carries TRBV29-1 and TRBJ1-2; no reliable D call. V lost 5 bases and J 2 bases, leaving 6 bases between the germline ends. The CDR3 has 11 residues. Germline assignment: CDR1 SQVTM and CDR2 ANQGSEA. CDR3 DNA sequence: TGCAGCGTTTTTGTCAACTATGGCTACACCTTC. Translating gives CSVFVNYGYTF. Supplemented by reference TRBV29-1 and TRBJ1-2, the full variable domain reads SAVISQKPSRDICQRGTSLTIQCQVDSQVTMMFWYRQQPGQSLTLIATANQGSEATYESGFVIDKFPISRPNLTFSTLTVSNMSPEDSSIYLCSVFVNYGYTFGSGTRLTVV.

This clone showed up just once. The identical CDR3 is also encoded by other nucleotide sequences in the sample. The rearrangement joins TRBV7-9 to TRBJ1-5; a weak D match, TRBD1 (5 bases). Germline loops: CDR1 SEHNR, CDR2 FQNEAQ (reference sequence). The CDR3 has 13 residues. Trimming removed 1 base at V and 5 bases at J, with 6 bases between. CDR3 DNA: TGTGCCAGCAGCTTAGAAGGGGATCAGCCCCAGCATTTT. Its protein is CASSLEGDQPQHF.

The CDR3 DNA is TGCAGCGTTGTAGGCCGACTTACCACAGATACGCAGTATTTT. It codes for CSVVGRLTTDTQYF. V and J are TRBV29-1 and TRBJ2-3, with no clear D. This CDR3 region has 14 residues. The V end lost 4 bases, the J end lost 2 bases, and 13 bases lay between the germline ends. CDR1 SQVTM and CDR2 ANQGSEA come from the germline V gene.

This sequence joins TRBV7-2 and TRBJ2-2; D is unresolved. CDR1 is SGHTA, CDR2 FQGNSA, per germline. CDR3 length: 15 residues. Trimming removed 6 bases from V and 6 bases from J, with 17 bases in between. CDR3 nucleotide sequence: TGTGCCAGCAGGCCTAAAGGGCTGTACGCCGGGGAGCTGTTTTTT. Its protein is CASRPKGLYAGELFF.

Here the CDR3 reads CSVEVSGGVGLEETQYF. The CDR3 DNA reads TGCAGCGTTGAAGTGTCCGGAGGGGTAGGTCTAGAGGAGACCCAGTACTTC. The J gene is TRBJ2-5, the V gene TRBV29-1; D is perhaps TRBD2 (6 bases). CDR1 and CDR2 (germline): SQVTM, ANQGSEA. This CDR3 has 17 residues. V was clipped by 1 base and J by 5 bases, with 23 bases between them.

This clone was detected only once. This CDR3 is CASSHPQGPYTEAFF. The CDR3 DNA is TGCGCCAGCAGCCACCCTCAGGGCCCCTACACTGAAGCTTTCTTT. V and J are TRBV4-1 and TRBJ1-1; D is perhaps TRBD1 (5 bases). CDR3 length equals 15 residues. V was cut by 3 bases and J by 3 bases, with 14 bases left in between. Per the germline V gene, CDR1 is MGHRA and CDR2 is YSYEKL.

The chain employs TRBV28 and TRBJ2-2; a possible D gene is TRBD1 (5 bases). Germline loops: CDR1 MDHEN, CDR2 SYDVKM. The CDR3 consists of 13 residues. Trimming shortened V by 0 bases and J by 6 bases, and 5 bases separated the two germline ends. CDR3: CASSLWGPGELFF. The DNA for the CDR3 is TGTGCCAGCAGTTTATGGGGGCCCGGGGAGCTGTTTTTT.

The chain's CDR3 is CAWGQGYYNEQFF. CDR3 sequence (DNA): TGTGCCTGGGGCCAGGGGTACTACAATGAGCAGTTCTTC. The chain uses TRBV30 and TRBJ2-1; D perhaps matches TRBD1 (6 bases). Germline CDR1 GTSNPN, CDR2 SVGIG (reference sequence). The CDR3 length is 13 residues. With 5 bases removed from V and 3 bases from J, the gap between germline ends came to 11 bases.

The CDR3: CSVPGTSYDEQYF. The DNA for the CDR3 is TGCAGCGTCCCCGGGACTAGTTATGACGAGCAGTACTTC. The chain couples TRBV29-1 to TRBJ2-7, with 8 bases fitting TRBD2. The CDR3 loop spans 13 amino acids. From germline, CDR1 is SQVTM and CDR2 ANQGSEA. V gave up 6 bases and J gave up 5 bases; unmatched junction bases: 9.